The T cell receptor beta chain described here comes from a study of CD8+ T cells in alopecia areata. Overall study: Patients took tofacitinib for 6 to 18 months, followed by 6 drug-free months.

Extraction of RNA preceded its reverse transcription into cDNA, which served as the sequencing template. Sequencing was performed with immunoSEQ multiplex PCR; in TCRdb, only in-frame clones are kept and a portion is missing. This sample has some 210,000 clones, with 50% to 60% found just once. Germline CDR1 reads SGHNT; CDR2 reads YYREEE (reference sequence). The CDR3 spans 14 residues. V was shortened by 2 bases and J by 9 bases, with 15 bases between the two germline ends. The sequence was obtained from a human donor with alopecia areata. This chain connects TRBV5-4 to TRBJ2-1, with a tentative D call TRBD2 (5 bases). Here the sequenced sample was CD4+ T cells sorted from blood, taken at week 0. The CDR3 region is CASSFSRRKGEQFF. DNA of the CDR3: TGTGCCAGCAGCTTTAGTCGGAGGAAGGGTGAGCAGTTCTTC.